This T cell receptor (beta chain) comes out of a study of vaccination and CD4 T cells after COVID-19. Overall study context: Spike peptides, overlapping and drawn from SARS-CoV-2, HCoV-NL63, HCoV-OC43 and HCoV-229E, were used to stimulate cells.

General observations from the study: With convalescent patients, a median about 90% of reactive clones emerged solely after vaccination.

Turning to this clonotype: Its specificity is unknown.

Cultured CD4+ T-cell DNA underwent Oncomine TCR Beta short-read sequencing. A single record per CDR3 protein comes from TCRdb applying MiXCR to the PCR reads. The repertoire holds thousands of distinct CDR3 sequences, with under 35% as singletons. As for treatment: roughly 10-day PBMC culture with coronavirus spike peptide pools or control peptides (ViraFEST assay). Collection of the unexposed donor's CD4+ T cells took place before the COVID-19 pandemic (2011-2018). ViraFEST used peptide pools to expand antigen-specific T cells and subsequently sequenced their TCRs. The sequence was collected from a human donor in good health. Sequencing input: CD4+ T cells from blood, cultured in vitro.

The CDR3 sequence is CASSGQGLFPASDEQFF. DNA of the CDR3: TGTGCCAGCAGCGGACAGGGCCTTTTCCCGGCCAGCGATGAGCAGTTCTTC. The chain links TRBV25-1 to TRBJ2-1, with TRBD1 identical over 8 bases. Trimming removed 6 bases from V and 8 bases from J; junction bases left unmatched: 18. CDR1 MGHDK and CDR2 SYGVNS come from the germline V gene. This CDR3 is built from 17 residues.